Sequencing of this TCR beta chain was carried out in a study of identical twins. Study-wide results and caveats: Out-of-frame beta chain sequences displayed weaker excess sharing between twins. The analysis was cross-sectional rather than longitudinal within donors.

CDR3 length equals 15 residues. Germline assignment: CDR1 SGHRS and CDR2 YFSETQ. The trim removed 3 bases at V and 2 bases at J, leaving 6 bases unmatched. On this clonotype itself: The antigen remains unidentified.

Using its own MiXCR run on the 5' RACE reads, TCRdb lists one record per CDR3 protein. The repertoire holds fewer than 500,000 distinct CDR3 sequences, with roughly 13% as singletons. The same sample was also used in a study of yellow fever vaccine responses in identical twins.

The sequence was obtained from a woman under 30 in good health. Material for sequencing was CD4+ T cells sorted from blood. The V gene is TRBV5-1, the J gene TRBJ1-1; 8 positions agree with TRBD1. The CDR3 nucleotides are TGCGCCAGCAGCTCCTCCAGGGGGCAAAACACTGAAGCTTTCTTT. It translates to CASSSSRGQNTEAFF.